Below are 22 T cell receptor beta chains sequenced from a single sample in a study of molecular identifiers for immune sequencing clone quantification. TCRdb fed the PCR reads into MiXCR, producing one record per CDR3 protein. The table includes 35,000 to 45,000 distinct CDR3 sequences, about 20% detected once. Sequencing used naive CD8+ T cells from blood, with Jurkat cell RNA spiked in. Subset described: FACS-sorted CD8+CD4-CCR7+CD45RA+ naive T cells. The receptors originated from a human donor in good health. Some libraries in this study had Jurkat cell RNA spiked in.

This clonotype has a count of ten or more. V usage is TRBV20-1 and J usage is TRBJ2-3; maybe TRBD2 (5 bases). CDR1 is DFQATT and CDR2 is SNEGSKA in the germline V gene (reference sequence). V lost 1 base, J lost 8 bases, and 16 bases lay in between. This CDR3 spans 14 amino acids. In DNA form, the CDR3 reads TGCAGTGCTAGAGTGCTCGGAGCCAGCGGTACGCAGTATTTT. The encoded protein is CSARVLGASGTQYF.

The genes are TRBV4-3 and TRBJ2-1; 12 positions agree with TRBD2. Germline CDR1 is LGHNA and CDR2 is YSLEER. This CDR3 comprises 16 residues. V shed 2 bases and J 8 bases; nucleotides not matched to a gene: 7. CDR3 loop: CASSQHLAGGPHEQFF. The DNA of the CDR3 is TGCGCCAGCAGCCAACATCTAGCGGGAGGGCCCCATGAGCAGTTCTTC.

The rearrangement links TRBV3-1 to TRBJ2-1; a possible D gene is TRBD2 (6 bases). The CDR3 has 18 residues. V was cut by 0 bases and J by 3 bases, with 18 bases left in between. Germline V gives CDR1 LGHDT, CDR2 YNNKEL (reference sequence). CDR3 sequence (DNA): TGTGCCAGCAGCCAAGATGGTTCGGGTGGCGGGATCTACAATGAGCAGTTCTTC. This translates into CASSQDGSGGGIYNEQFF.

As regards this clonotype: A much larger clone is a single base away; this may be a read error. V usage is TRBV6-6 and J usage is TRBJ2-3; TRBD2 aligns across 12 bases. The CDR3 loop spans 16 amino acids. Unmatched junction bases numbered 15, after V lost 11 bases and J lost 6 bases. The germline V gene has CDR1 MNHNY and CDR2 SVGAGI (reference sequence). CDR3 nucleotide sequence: TGTGCCGGCTTTGGGGGCCCCGGGACTAGCGGGGATACGCAGTATTTT. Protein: CAGFGGPGTSGDTQYF.

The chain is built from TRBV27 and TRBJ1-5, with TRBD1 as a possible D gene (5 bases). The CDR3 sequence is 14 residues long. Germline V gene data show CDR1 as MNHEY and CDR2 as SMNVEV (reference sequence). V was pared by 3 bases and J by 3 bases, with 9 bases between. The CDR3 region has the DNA TGTGCCAGCAGTTTCTCAGGGAACAATCAGCCCCAGCATTTT. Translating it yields CASSFSGNNQPQHF.

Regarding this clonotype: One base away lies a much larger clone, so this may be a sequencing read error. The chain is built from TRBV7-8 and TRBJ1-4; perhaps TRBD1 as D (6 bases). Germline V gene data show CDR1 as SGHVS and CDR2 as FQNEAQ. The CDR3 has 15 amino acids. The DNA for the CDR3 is TGTGCCAGCAGGGGAACAGGGTGGTCTAATGAAGAACTGTTTTTT. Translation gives CASRGTGWSNEELFF.

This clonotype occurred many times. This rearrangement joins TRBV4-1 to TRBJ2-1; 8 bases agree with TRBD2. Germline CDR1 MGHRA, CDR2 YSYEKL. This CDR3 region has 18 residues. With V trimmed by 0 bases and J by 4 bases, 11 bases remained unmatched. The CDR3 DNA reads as TGCGCCAGCAGCCAAGATTCTTCCTCTAGCGGGTTGTACAATGAGCAGTTCTTC. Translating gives CASSQDSSSSGLYNEQFF.

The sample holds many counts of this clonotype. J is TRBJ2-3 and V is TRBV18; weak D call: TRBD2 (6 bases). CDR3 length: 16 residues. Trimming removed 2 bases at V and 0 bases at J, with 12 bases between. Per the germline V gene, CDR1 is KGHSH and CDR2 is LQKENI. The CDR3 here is CASSPWGEESTDTQYF. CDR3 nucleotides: TGTGCCAGCTCACCATGGGGGGAGGAAAGCACAGATACGCAGTATTTT.

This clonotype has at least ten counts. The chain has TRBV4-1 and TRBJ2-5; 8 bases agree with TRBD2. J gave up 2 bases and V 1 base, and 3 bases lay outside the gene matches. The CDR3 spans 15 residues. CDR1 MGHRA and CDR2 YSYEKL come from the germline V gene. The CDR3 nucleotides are TGCGCCAGCAGCCAAGCCCGCGGGGGGCAAGAGACCCAGTACTTC. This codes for CASSQARGGQETQYF.

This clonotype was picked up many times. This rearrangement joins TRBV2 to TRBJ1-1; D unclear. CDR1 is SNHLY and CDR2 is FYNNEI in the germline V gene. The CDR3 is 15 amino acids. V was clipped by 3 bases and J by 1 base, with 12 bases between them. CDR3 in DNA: TGTGCCAGCAGTGATTCAGCGGGCGAGAACACTGAAGCTTTCTTT. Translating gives CASSDSAGENTEAFF.

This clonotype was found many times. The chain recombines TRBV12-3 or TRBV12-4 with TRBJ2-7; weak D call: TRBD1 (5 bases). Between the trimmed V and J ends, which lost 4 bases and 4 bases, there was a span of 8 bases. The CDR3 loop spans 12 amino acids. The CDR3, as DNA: TGTGCCAGCAGTTATCAGGGATACGAGCAGTACTTC. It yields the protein CASSYQGYEQYF.

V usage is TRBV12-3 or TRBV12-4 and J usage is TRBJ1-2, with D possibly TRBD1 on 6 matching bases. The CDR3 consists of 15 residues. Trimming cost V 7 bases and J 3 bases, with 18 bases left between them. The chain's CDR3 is CASTPGGLVDYGYTF. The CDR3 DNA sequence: TGTGCCAGCACCCCTGGGGGGCTAGTTGACTATGGCTACACCTTC.

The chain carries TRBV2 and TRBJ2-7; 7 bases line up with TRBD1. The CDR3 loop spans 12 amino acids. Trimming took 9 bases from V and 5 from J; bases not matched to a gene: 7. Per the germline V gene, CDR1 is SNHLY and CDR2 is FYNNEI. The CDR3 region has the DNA TGTGCCAGTCAGACAGGGCTGCACGAGCAGTACTTC. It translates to CASQTGLHEQYF.

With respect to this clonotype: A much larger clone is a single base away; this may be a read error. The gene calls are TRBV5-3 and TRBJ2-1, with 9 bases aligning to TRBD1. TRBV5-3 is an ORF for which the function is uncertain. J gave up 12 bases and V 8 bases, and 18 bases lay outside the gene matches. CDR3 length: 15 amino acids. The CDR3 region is CASPYRTGVVGGQFF. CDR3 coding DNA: TGTGCCAGCCCGTACAGGACAGGGGTAGTGGGTGGGCAGTTCTTC.

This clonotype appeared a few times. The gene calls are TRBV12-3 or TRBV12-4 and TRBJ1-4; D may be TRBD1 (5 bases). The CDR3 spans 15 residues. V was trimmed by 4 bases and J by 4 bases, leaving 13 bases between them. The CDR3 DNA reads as TGTGCCAGCAGTTCGGGGGGGATCCGTAATGAAAAACTGTTTTTT. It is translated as CASSSGGIRNEKLFF.

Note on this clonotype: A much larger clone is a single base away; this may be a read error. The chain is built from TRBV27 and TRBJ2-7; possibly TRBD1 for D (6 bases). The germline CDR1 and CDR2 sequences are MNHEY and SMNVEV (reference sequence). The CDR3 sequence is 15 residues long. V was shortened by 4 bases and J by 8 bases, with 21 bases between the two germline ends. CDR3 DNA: TGTGCCAGCAGTTGGGCGGCAGGGGTCGAGTACAAGCAGTACTTC. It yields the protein CASSWAAGVEYKQYF.

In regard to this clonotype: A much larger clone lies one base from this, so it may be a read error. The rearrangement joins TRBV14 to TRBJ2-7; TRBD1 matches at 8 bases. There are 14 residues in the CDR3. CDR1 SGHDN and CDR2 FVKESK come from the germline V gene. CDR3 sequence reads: CASSPRQGRYEQHF. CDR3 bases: TGTGCCAGCAGCCCACGACAGGGGAGGTACGAGCAGCACTTC.

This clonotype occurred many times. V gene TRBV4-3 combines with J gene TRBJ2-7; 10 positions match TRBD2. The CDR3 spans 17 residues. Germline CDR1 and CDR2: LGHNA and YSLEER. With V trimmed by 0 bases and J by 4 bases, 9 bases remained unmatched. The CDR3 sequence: CASSQDRTGTSDYEQYF. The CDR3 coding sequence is TGCGCCAGCAGCCAAGATCGAACCGGGACTAGCGATTACGAGCAGTACTTC.

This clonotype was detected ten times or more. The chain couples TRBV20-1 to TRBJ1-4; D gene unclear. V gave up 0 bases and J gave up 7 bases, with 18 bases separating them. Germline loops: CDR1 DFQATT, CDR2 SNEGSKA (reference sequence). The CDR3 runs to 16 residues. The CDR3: CSARDSNHPYFEKLFF. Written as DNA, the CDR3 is TGCAGTGCTAGAGATAGCAACCATCCATACTTTGAAAAACTGTTTTTT.

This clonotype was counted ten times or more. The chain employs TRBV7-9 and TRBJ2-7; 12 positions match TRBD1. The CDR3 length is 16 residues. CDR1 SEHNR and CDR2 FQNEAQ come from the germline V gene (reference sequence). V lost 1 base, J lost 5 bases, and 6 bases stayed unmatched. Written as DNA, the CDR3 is TGTGCCAGCAGCTTAGGCCCCGGGACAGGGGGCGACGAGCAGTACTTC. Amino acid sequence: CASSLGPGTGGDEQYF.

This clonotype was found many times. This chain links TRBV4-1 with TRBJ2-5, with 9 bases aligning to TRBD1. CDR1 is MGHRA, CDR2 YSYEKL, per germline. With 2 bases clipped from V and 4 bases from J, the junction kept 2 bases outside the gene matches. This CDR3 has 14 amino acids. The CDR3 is CASSQRTGAETQYF. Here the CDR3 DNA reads TGCGCCAGCAGCCAAAGGACAGGGGCAGAGACCCAGTACTTC.

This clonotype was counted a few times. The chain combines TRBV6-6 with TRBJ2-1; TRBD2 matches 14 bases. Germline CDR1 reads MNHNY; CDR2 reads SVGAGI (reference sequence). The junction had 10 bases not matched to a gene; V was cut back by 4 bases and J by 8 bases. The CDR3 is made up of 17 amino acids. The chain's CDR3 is CASSLSTGLAGVDEQFF. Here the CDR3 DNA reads TGTGCCAGCAGTTTATCTACGGGACTAGCGGGAGTGGATGAGCAGTTCTTC.